This T cell receptor beta chain was profiled in a study of long-term antiretroviral therapy in people with HIV. Overall study context: The earliest samples came from an era when ART typically awaited falling CD4 counts.

Findings of the study overall: Diversity went up after ART and still fell short of transplant donor controls.

With respect to this clone: Its target is not known.

CDR1 is SGHNT and CDR2 is YENEEA in the germline V gene. The CDR3 contains 13 residues. V was trimmed by 4 bases and J by 4 bases, leaving 10 bases between them. Survey level was the resolution at which the v3.0 immunoSEQ assay ran. Profiled with immunoSEQ multiplex PCR; TCRdb holds only in-frame clones, not every one. The data show 20,000 to 25,000 clones, around 77% seen once. Each participant with HIV received care in the United States. The clonotype comes from a woman aged 40 to 50 with HIV. This specimen was unsorted PBMCs, taken less than 1.8 years before starting antiretroviral therapy. The rearrangement uses TRBV11-3 and TRBJ1-1; D is possibly TRBD1 (6 bases). CDR3 DNA sequence: TGTGCCAGCAGCTCAGGGGTTAGCACTGAAGCTTTCTTT. Translating it yields CASSSGVSTEAFF.